This T cell receptor beta chain was profiled in a study of graft-versus-host responses after intestinal transplantation. General study results and limits: High graft-versus-host to host-versus-graft clonal ratios were found in allografts of patients who had graft-donor T cell macrochimerism.

The J segment lost 5 bases and the V segment lost 7 bases, leaving 11 bases of the junction unmatched. The CDR3 covers 14 residues. Germline V gene data show CDR1 as SEHNR and CDR2 as FQNEAQ (reference sequence). Generated by immunoSEQ multiplex PCR, the TCRdb table keeps only in-frame clones and is missing some. The data hold roughly 92,000 clones, with roughly 90% observed a single time. On this clone: Its antigen is as yet unknown.

This sequence was found in a human donor who received an intestinal transplant. This rearrangement joins TRBV7-9 to TRBJ2-7; 7 positions match TRBD2. The sequencing here drew on unstimulated CD4+ T cells sorted from spleen or lymph node cells, taken before intestinal transplant. The CDR3 is CASTLTAGSHEQYF. In DNA, the CDR3 is TGTGCCAGCACGTTGACAGCGGGGAGCCACGAGCAGTACTTC.